The sequence of this T cell receptor (beta chain) was determined in a study of OX40 agonist ivuxolimab in advanced cancers. Study in general: Ivuxolimab, which is an agonistic anti-OX40 (CD134) antibody, was administered to the patients. General study points: In the 0.1 to 3.0 mg/kg range, CD4+ and CD8+ blood T cells had expanded clonally by week 6. CD4+ T cells averaged fewer expanded clones than CD8+ T cells.

Assay used: immunoSEQ multiplex PCR; TCRdb lists only in-frame clones, some missing. There are roughly 100,000 clones in the sample; 90% occur only once, and just over 0.15% lies in the top ten. The CDR3 has 16 amino acids. Germline CDR1 SGDLS, CDR2 YYNGEE. V shed 0 bases, J shed 3 bases, and the junction held 7 bases outside the gene matches. About this clone itself: Its antigen is not known.

The source was CD4+ or CD8+ T cells sorted from blood, collected in a trial of the OX40 agonist ivuxolimab. The rearrangement joins TRBV9 to TRBJ2-5; 8 bases map to TRBD2. The sequence came from an adult with an advanced solid tumor such as melanoma, head and neck, liver or kidney cancer. CDR3 sequence reads: CASSVAPGGGEETQYF. The CDR3 DNA follows: TGTGCCAGCAGCGTAGCTCCGGGAGGGGGTGAAGAGACCCAGTACTTC. Supplemented by reference TRBV9 and TRBJ2-5, the full variable domain reads DSGVTQTPKHLITATGQRVTLRCSPRSGDLSVYWYQQSLDQGLQFLIQYYNGEERAKGNILERFSAQQFPDLHSELNLSSLELGDSALYFCASSVAPGGGEETQYFGPGTRLLVL.